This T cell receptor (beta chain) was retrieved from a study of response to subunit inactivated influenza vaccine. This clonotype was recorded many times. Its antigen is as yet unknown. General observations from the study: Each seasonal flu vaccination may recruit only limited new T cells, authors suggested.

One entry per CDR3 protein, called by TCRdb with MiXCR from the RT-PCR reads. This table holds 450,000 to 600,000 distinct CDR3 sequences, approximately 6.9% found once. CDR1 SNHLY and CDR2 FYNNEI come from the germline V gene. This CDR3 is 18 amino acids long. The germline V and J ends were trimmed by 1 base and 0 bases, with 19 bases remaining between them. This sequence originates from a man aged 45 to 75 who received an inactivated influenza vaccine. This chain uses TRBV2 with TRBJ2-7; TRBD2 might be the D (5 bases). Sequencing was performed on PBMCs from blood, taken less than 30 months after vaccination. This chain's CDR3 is CASSEGWPGGSSSYEQYF. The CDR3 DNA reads TGTGCCAGCAGTGAAGGTTGGCCGGGCGGGTCTAGCTCCTACGAGCAGTACTTC. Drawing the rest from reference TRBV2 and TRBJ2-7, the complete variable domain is EPEVTQTPSHQVTQMGQEVILRCVPISNHLYFYWYRQILGQKVEFLVSFYNNEISEKSEIFDDQFSVERPDGSNFTLKIRSTKLEDSAMYFCASSEGWPGGSSSYEQYFGPGTRLTVT.